The 22 T cell receptor beta chains given below trace back to one sample, sequenced in a study of vaccination effects on CD4 cells after COVID-19. These receptors are not linked to any known antigen. The ViraFEST assay expanded antigen-specific CD4+ T cells with viral peptide pools before sequencing. The culture ran for roughly ten days, and then CD4+ T cells were isolated. Each participant received a vaccine that was either BNT162b2 or mRNA-1273, given as two doses. Data came from immunoSEQ multiplex PCR; TCRdb stores just in-frame clones and leaves some out. This table has tens of thousands of clones, about four fifths appearing once. This material consisted of CD4+ T cells from PBMCs cultured with SARS-CoV-2 spike peptides, taken after COVID-19 vaccination. These receptors all come from a human donor who received a COVID-19 vaccine. Some clones in this sample may be carry-over from other donors' samples.

V and J are TRBV6-6 and TRBJ1-4, with a weak D call TRBD1 (5 bases). V was pared by 8 bases and J by 4 bases, with 11 bases between. The germline V gene encodes CDR1 MNHNY and CDR2 SVGAGI (reference sequence). The CDR3 is 13 residues long. Here the CDR3 DNA reads TGTGCCAGCGCCGGGGGACTTAATGAAAAACTGTTTTTT. Translated: CASAGGLNEKLFF.

V is TRBV5-5 and J is TRBJ2-5; 8 bases align to TRBD2. This CDR3 has 15 residues. Germline-derived CDR1 and CDR2 are SGHKS and YYEKEE (reference sequence). Trimming took 6 bases from V and 0 from J; bases not matched to a gene: 7. The CDR3 here is CASTRGAGDQETQYF. As DNA, the CDR3 is TGTGCCAGCACCCGGGGAGCGGGGGACCAAGAGACCCAGTACTTC.

The chain uses TRBV7-3 and TRBJ2-3, with 7 bases identical to TRBD2. CDR1 and CDR2 (germline): SGHTA, FQGTGA. There are 15 residues in the CDR3. V was clipped by 0 bases and J by 1 base; unmatched bases: 1. This CDR3 is CASSLTGGGTDTQYF. In DNA, the CDR3 is TGTGCCAGCAGCTTAACGGGGGGGGGCACAGATACGCAGTATTTT.

The V call is TRBV3-1 (or the pseudogene TRBV3-2), the J call TRBJ1-5; D uncertain. Germline V gene lookup returns CDR1 LGHDT and CDR2 YNNKEL (reference sequence). This CDR3 comprises 17 residues. Trimming cost V 0 bases and J 1 base, with 13 bases left between them. In nucleotides, the CDR3 is TGTGCCAGCAGCCAAGATCTGGGGTATGGGAGCAATCAGCCCCAGCATTTT. Protein: CASSQDLGYGSNQPQHF.

The chain carries TRBV9 and TRBJ2-6; D is possibly TRBD1 (6 bases). Germline V lookup: CDR1 SGDLS, CDR2 YYNGEE. CDR3 length: 15 residues. V lost 4 bases to trimming and J lost 4 bases, with 12 bases between them. CDR3: CASSLQGSGANVLTF. In nucleotides, the CDR3 is TGTGCCAGCAGCTTGCAGGGGTCCGGGGCCAACGTCCTGACTTTC.

The chain joins TRBV5-1 to TRBJ1-4, with TRBD1 identical over 8 bases. The junction had 9 bases not matched to a gene; V was cut back by 5 bases and J by 6 bases. The CDR3 totals 15 residues. Germline V gene sequence: CDR1 SGHRS, CDR2 YFSETQ. CDR3: CASSMIPGQDEKLFF. CDR3 in DNA: TGCGCCAGCAGTATGATACCGGGACAGGATGAAAAACTGTTTTTT.

The chain combines TRBV3-1 (or the pseudogene TRBV3-2) with TRBJ1-2; D call uncertain. The CDR3 loop spans 12 amino acids. The V end lost 1 base, the J end lost 4 bases, and 4 bases lay between the germline ends. Germline V gene sequence: CDR1 LGHDT, CDR2 YNNKEL (reference sequence). CDR3 coding DNA: TGTGCCAGCAGCCAAGCGGCCTATGGCTACACCTTC. It translates to CASSQAAYGYTF.

The chain links TRBV12-3 or TRBV12-4 to TRBJ2-5; D is perhaps TRBD1 (5 bases). The V gene lost 8 bases and the J gene lost 4 bases, with 14 bases spanning the gap. The CDR3 is made up of 13 amino acids. CDR3 protein: CASGSQGRETQYF. The CDR3 region has the DNA TGTGCCAGCGGCTCCCAGGGTAGAGAGACCCAGTACTTC.

The count of this clone is one. The V gene is TRBV7-2, the J gene TRBJ1-3, with a possible D match to TRBD1 (5 bases). Per the germline V gene, CDR1 is SGHTA and CDR2 is FQGNSA. The V end was cut by 3 bases, the J end by 0 bases, with 9 bases between. There are 15 residues in the CDR3. CDR3 bases: TGTGCCAGCAGCTTGTCGACAGTCTCTGGAAACACCATATATTTT. Its protein is CASSLSTVSGNTIYF.

The chain carries TRBV6-2 or TRBV6-3 and TRBJ2-1; 7 positions agree with TRBD1. V lost 6 bases to trimming and J lost 5 bases; unmatched junction nucleotides: 13. The germline V gene encodes CDR1 MNHEY and CDR2 SVGEGT. This CDR3 contains 16 residues. CDR3 loop: CASRPPGQRQNNEQFF. The CDR3 coding sequence is TGTGCCAGCAGACCTCCGGGACAGAGACAAAACAATGAGCAGTTCTTC.

The CDR3 protein is CASSEKTFDTEAFF. CDR3 nucleotides: TGCGCCAGCAGTGAGAAAACTTTCGACACTGAAGCTTTCTTT. The chain joins TRBV10-1 to TRBJ1-1; D is uncertain. CDR1 is WNHNN, CDR2 SYGVQD, per germline (reference sequence). This CDR3 is built from 14 residues. Trimming took off 2 bases at V and 3 bases at J, with 10 bases between the two ends.

This sequence joins TRBV19 and TRBJ1-6; D is unresolved. CDR1 is LNHDA, CDR2 SQIVND, per germline (reference sequence). V lost 0 bases and J lost 10, with 10 bases in between. The CDR3 covers 14 residues. CDR3 loop: CASSIDLMDSPLHF. The CDR3 DNA sequence: TGTGCCAGTAGTATAGATCTAATGGACTCACCCCTCCACTTT.

The chain combines TRBV18 with TRBJ1-6; D not resolved. CDR3 length: 13 amino acids. Trimming took off 2 bases at V and 8 bases at J, with 7 bases between the two ends. CDR1 KGHSH and CDR2 LQKENI come from the germline V gene. CDR3 residues: CASSPGEDSPLHF. The CDR3, as DNA: TGTGCCAGCTCACCAGGGGAGGATTCACCCCTCCACTTT.

The gene calls are TRBV28 and TRBJ1-6; unclear D gene. The CDR3 is made up of 12 amino acids. The V gene's germline CDR1 is MDHEN and CDR2 SYDVKM. Trimming cost V 3 bases and J 9 bases, with 6 bases left between them. CDR3 coding DNA: TGTGCCAGCAGTTTGCAGTTTTCACCCCTCCACTTT. It is translated as CASSLQFSPLHF.

The rearrangement links TRBV12-5 to TRBJ2-1; 7 bases map to TRBD1. Germline assignment: CDR1 LGHNT and CDR2 FRNRAP. The CDR3 consists of 15 residues. The junction had 2 bases not matched to a gene; V was cut back by 3 bases and J by 0 bases. The CDR3 DNA sequence: TGTGCTAGTGGTTTCGGGACAGTCTCCTACAATGAGCAGTTCTTC. Its translation is CASGFGTVSYNEQFF.

The chain is built from TRBV4-1 and TRBJ1-5; possibly TRBD1 for D (6 bases). Germline V CDR1 and CDR2: MGHRA, YSYEKL. Trimming shortened V by 0 bases and J by 5 bases, and 11 bases separated the two germline ends. There are 15 residues in the CDR3. For the CDR3, the DNA is TGCGCCAGCAGCCAAGAGAGGCAGGGGTATCAGCCCCAGCATTTT. As protein: CASSQERQGYQPQHF.

This sequence joins TRBV10-2 and TRBJ2-3; the D is unclear. CDR3 size: 12 residues. Trimming removed 6 bases at V and 2 bases at J, with 6 bases between. Germline V gives CDR1 WSHSY, CDR2 SAAADI. This chain's CDR3 is CASSLTTDTQYF. CDR3 bases: TGCGCCAGCAGCCTCACCACAGATACGCAGTATTTT.

This chain uses TRBV6-5 with TRBJ2-1, with TRBD1 identical over 7 bases. CDR1 and CDR2 (germline): MNHEY, SVGAGI. The CDR3 has 12 residues. V trimming: 8 bases; J trimming: 10 bases; junction bases outside the gene matches: 8. CDR3 nucleotides: TGTGCCAGCGGAACAGGGGTGGGCGAGCAGTTCTTC. Its protein product is CASGTGVGEQFF.

The chain uses TRBV15 and TRBJ1-2; D is perhaps TRBD1 (5 bases). The CDR3 is made up of 13 amino acids. Germline V gene lookup returns CDR1 LNHNV and CDR2 YYDKDF (reference sequence). Trimming pared 3 bases from V and 8 bases from J, leaving 13 bases between. CDR3 sequence reads: CATSSPGLSGYTF. The CDR3 coding sequence is TGTGCCACCAGCAGTCCGGGACTGTCCGGCTACACCTTC.

The chain joins TRBV7-2 to TRBJ2-1; the match to TRBD2 covers 12 bases. The CDR3 has 15 amino acids. After removal of 3 bases from V and 14 bases from J, the junction contained 11 bases not matched to a gene. Germline V gene lookup returns CDR1 SGHTA and CDR2 FQGNSA. The CDR3 loop is CASSLMVSSGGAEFF. CDR3 nucleotide sequence: TGTGCCAGCAGCTTGATGGTGTCTAGCGGGGGGGCAGAGTTCTTC. Supplemented by reference TRBV7-2 and TRBJ2-1, the full variable domain reads GAGVSQSPSNKVTEKGKDVELRCDPISGHTALYWYRQSLGQGLEFLIYFQGNSAPDKSGLPSDRFSAERTGGSVSTLTIQRTQQEDSAVYLCASSLMVSSGGAEFFGPGTRLTVL.

This chain links TRBV7-9 with TRBJ1-1; D might be TRBD1 (5 bases). Germline values: CDR1 SEHNR, CDR2 FQNEAQ (reference sequence). The CDR3 runs to 14 residues. V gave up 1 base and J gave up 5 bases, with 11 bases separating them. For the CDR3, the DNA is TGTGCCAGCAGCTTAGAGGCAGGGAAAACTGAAGCTTTCTTT. Residues: CASSLEAGKTEAFF. The variable domain in full, completed from reference TRBV7-9 and TRBJ1-1, reads DTGVSQNPRHKITKRGQNVTFRCDPISEHNRLYWYRQTLGQGPEFLTYFQNEAQLEKSRLLSDRFSAERPKGSFSTLEIQRTEQGDSAMYLCASSLEAGKTEAFFGQGTRLTVV.

The chain employs TRBV12-5 and TRBJ2-1, with 8 bases aligning to TRBD1. Germline trimming cut 5 bases from V and 1 base from J; bases unmatched to any gene: 4. The CDR3 contains 15 residues. Looked up from germline, CDR1 is LGHNT and CDR2 is FRNRAP. The CDR3: CASGPTGVSYNEQFF. The CDR3 nucleotides read TGTGCTAGTGGTCCGACAGGGGTGTCCTACAATGAGCAGTTCTTC.